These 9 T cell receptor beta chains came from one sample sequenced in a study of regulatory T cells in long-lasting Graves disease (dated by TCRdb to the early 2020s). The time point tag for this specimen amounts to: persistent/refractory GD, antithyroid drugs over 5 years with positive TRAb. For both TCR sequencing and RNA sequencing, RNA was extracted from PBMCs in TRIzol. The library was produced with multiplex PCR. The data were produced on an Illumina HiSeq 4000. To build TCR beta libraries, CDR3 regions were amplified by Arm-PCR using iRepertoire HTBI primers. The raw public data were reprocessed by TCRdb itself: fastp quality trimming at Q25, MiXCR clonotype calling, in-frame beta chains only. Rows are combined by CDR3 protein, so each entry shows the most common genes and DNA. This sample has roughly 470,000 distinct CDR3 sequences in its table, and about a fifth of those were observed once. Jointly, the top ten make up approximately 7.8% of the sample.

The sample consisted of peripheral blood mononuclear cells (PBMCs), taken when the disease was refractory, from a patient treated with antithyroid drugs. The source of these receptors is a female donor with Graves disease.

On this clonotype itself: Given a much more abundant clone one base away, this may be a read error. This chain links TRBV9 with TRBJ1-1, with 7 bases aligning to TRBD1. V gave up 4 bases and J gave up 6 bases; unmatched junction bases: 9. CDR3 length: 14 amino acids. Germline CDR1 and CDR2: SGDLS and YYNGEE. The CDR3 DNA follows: TGTGCCAGCAGCCCACAACAGGGGTTCGCTGAAGCTTTCTTT. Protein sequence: CASSPQQGFAEAFF.

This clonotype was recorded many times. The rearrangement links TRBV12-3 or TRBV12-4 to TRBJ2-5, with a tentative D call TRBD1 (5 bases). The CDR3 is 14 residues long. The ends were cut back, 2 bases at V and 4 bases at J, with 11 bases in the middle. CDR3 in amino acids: CASSLNRLTETQYF. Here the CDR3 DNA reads TGTGCCAGCAGTTTAAACAGGTTGACAGAGACCCAGTACTTC.

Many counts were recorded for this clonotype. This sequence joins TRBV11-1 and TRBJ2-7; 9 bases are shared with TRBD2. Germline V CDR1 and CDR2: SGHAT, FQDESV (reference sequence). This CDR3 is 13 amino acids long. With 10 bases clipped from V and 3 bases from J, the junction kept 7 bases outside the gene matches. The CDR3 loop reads CATSSGTDYEQYF. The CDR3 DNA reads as TGTGCCACGTCTAGCGGGACAGACTACGAGCAGTACTTC.

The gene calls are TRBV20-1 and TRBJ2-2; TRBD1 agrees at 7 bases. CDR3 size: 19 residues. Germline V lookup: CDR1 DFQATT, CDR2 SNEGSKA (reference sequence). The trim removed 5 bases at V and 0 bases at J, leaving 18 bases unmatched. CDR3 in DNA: TGCAGTGCTCGCCTTGGACAGGTGACACCCACTTCGAACACCGGGGAGCTGTTTTTT. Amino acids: CSARLGQVTPTSNTGELFF.

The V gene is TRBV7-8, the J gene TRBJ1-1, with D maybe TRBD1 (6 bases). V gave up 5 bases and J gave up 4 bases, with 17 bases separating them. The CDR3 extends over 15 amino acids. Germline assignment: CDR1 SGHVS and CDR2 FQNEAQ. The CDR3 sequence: CASSQKQGFGTEAFF. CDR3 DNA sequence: TGTGCCAGCAGCCAAAAACAGGGTTTTGGCACTGAAGCTTTCTTT.

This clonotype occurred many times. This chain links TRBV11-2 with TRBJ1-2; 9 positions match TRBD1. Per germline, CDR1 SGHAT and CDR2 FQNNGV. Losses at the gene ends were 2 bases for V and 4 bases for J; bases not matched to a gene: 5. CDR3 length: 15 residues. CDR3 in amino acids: CASSLSPTGGYGYTF. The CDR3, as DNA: TGTGCCAGCAGCTTATCGCCGACAGGGGGCTATGGCTACACCTTC.

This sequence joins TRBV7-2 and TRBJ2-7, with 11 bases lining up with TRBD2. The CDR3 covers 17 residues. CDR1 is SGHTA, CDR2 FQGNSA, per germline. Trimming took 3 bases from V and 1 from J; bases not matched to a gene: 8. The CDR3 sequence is CASSFPRTSGSSYEQYF. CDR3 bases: TGTGCCAGCAGCTTCCCCAGAACTAGCGGGAGTTCCTACGAGCAGTACTTC.

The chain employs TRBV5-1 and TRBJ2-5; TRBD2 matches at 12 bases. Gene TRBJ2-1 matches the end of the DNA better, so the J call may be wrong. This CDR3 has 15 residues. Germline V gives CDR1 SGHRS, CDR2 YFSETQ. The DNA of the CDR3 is TGCGCCAGCAGCTCGACTAGCGGGAGTATCAATGAGCAGTTCTTC. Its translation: CASSSTSGSINEQFF.

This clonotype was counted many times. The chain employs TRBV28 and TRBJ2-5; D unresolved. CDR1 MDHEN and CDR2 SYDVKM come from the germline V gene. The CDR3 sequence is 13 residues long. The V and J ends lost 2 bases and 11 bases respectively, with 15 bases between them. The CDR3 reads CASSLNFPLNQYF. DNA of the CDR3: TGTGCCAGCAGTTTAAACTTTCCTCTCAATCAGTACTTC.